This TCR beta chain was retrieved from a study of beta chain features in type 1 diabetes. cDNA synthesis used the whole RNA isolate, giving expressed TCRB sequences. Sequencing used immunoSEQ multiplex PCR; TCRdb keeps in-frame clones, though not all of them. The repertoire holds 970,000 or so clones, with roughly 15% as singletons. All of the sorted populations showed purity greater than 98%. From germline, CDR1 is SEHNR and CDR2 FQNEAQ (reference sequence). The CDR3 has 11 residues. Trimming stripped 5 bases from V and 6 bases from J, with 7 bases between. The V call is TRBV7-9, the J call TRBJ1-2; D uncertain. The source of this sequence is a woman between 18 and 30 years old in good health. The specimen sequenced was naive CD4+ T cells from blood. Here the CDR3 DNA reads TGTGCCAGCAGCCCTTTGGATGGCTACACCTTC. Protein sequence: CASSPLDGYTF. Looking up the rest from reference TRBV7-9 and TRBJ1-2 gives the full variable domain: DTGVSQNPRHKITKRGQNVTFRCDPISEHNRLYWYRQTLGQGPEFLTYFQNEAQLEKSRLLSDRFSAERPKGSFSTLEIQRTEQGDSAMYLCASSPLDGYTFGSGTRLTVV.